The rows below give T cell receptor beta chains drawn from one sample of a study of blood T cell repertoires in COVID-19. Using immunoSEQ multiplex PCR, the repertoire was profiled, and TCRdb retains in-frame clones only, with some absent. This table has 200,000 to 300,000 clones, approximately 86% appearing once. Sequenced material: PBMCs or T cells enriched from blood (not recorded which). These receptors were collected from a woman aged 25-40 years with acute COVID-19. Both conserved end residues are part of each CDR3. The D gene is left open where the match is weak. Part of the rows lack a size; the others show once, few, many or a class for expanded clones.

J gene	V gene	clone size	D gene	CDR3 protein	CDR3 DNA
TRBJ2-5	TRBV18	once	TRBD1	CASSPRQGDEETQYF	TGTGCCAGCTCACCTCGACAGGGGGATGAAGAGACCCAGTACTTC
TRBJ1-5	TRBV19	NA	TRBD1	CASSETGQGPPQHF	TGTGCCAGTAGCGAGACTGGACAGGGTCCGCCCCAGCATTTT
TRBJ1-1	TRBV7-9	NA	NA	CASSLRTAFVEGTEAFF	TGTGCCAGCAGCTTGCGGACAGCTTTCGTAGAGGGGACTGAAGCTTTCTTT
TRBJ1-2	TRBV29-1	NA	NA	CSVDVGGGYTF	TGCAGCGTTGATGTAGGGGGAGGCTACACCTTC
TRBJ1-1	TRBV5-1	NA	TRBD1	CASSLWDRERESEAFF	TGCGCCAGCAGCTTGTGGGACAGGGAGAGGGAGTCTGAAGCTTTCTTT
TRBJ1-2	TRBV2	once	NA	CATSLGERIGYTF	TGTGCCACCTCCCTGGGTGAGAGGATCGGCTACACCTTC
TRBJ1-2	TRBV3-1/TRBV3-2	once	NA	CASSQDPNGNGYTF	TGTGCCAGCAGCCAAGATCCAAACGGGAATGGCTACACCTTC
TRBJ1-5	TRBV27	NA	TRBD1	CASSFGGTAQPQHF	TGTGCCAGCAGTTTCGGAGGGACAGCTCAGCCCCAGCATTTT
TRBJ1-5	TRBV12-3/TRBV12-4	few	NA	CASSLQGNQPQHF	TGTGCCAGCAGTTTACAGGGTAATCAGCCCCAGCATTTT
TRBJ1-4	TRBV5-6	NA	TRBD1	CASSWDRLNEKLFF	TGTGCCAGCAGCTGGGACAGGCTAAATGAAAAACTGTTTTTT
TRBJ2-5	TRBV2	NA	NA	CASTDEETQYF	TGTGCCAGCACAGATGAAGAGACCCAGTACTTC
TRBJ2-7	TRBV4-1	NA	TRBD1	CASSQTAGTGNYEQYF	TGCGCCAGCAGCCAAACCGCCGGGACAGGGAACTACGAGCAGTACTTC
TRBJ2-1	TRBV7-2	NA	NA	CASSLGLAQQFF	TGTGCCAGCAGCTTAGGCCTAGCTCAGCAGTTCTTC
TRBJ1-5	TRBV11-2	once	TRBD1	CASSSTGSNQPQHF	TGTGCCAGCAGCTCGACAGGGAGCAATCAGCCCCAGCATTTT
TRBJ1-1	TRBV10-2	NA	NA	CASTTEPDRPNTEAFF	TGCGCCAGCACTACAGAACCAGACAGGCCAAACACTGAAGCTTTCTTT
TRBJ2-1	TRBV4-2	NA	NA	CASSQEGGSEGEQFF	TGTGCCAGCAGCCAAGAAGGTGGTAGCGAGGGTGAGCAGTTCTTC
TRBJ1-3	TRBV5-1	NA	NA	CASSLGQSGNTIYF	TGCGCCAGCAGCCTTGGACAGTCTGGAAACACCATATATTTT
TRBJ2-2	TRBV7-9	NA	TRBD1	CASTLDRLGGELFF	TGTGCCAGCACCCTGGACAGGCTTGGCGGGGAGCTGTTTTTT
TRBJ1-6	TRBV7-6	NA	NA	CASSLVHIQGLRDNSPLHF	TGTGCCAGCAGCTTAGTGCATATCCAGGGGCTCCGTGATAATTCACCCCTCCACTTT
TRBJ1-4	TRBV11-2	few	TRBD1	CASSLGTGNEKLFF	TGTGCCAGCAGCCTCGGGACAGGGAATGAAAAACTGTTTTTT
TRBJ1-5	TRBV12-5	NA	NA	CASARAAGSNQPQHF	TGTGCTAGTGCCAGGGCCGCCGGGAGCAATCAGCCCCAGCATTTT
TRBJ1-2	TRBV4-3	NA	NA	CASSQEGGEDYGYTF	TGCGCCAGCAGCCAAGAAGGGGGAGAGGACTATGGCTACACCTTC
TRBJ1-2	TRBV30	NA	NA	CAWSDRAVNYGYTF	TGTGCCTGGAGCGACAGAGCCGTAAACTATGGCTACACCTTC
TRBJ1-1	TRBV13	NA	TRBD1	CASHRTGHTEAFF	TGTGCCAGTCACCGGACAGGACACACTGAAGCTTTCTTT
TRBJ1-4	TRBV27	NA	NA	CASSPWGGREKLFF	TGTGCCAGCAGTCCCTGGGGGGGGCGTGAAAAACTGTTTTTT
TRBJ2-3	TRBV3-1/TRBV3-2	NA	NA	CASSQDLWGEDTQYF	TGTGCCAGCAGCCAAGATCTCTGGGGGGAGGATACGCAGTATTTT
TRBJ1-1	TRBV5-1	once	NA	CASSWGGPTLEATEAFF	TGCGCCAGCAGCTGGGGGGGGCCCACCCTCGAAGCCACTGAAGCTTTCTTT
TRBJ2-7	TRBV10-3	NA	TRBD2	CAITSAGDRYEQYF	TGTGCCATCACGTCTGCGGGGGACCGCTACGAGCAGTACTTC
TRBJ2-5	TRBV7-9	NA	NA	CASSSLSVFGETQYF	TGTGCCAGCAGCAGTCTGAGCGTCTTCGGGGAGACCCAGTACTTC
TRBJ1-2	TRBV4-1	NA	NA	CASSQDPPGTGRGYGYTF	TGCGCCAGCAGCCAAGATCCCCCGGGTACGGGGAGGGGCTATGGCTACACCTTC
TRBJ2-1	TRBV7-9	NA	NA	CASSWGLSAYNEQFF	TGTGCCAGCAGCTGGGGACTCTCCGCCTACAATGAGCAGTTCTTC
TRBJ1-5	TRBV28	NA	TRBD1	CASSLTGVNQPQHF	TGTGCCAGCAGTCTGACAGGGGTCAATCAGCCCCAGCATTTT
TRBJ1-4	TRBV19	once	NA	CASTPGHRNEKLFF	TGTGCCAGTACTCCGGGACACCGTAATGAAAAACTGTTTTTT
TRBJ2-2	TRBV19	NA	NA	CASSIAGTGELFF	TGTGCCAGTAGTATAGCCGGGACCGGGGAGCTGTTTTTT
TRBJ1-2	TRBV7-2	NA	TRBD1	CASSARGQNYGYTF	TGTGCCAGCAGCGCCCGGGGACAGAACTATGGCTACACCTTC
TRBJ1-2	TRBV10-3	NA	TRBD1	CAISESDRVNYGYTF	TGTGCCATCAGTGAGTCGGACAGGGTTAACTATGGCTACACCTTC
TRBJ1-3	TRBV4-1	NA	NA	CASSQAVIRANTIYF	TGCGCCAGCAGCCAAGCGGTCATCAGGGCAAACACCATATATTTT
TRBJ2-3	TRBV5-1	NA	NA	CASSLVSDTQYF	TGCGCCAGCAGCTTGGTCTCCGATACGCAGTATTTT
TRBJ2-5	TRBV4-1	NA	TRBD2	CASSHPSGSLGQTQYF	TGCGCCAGCAGCCACCCTAGCGGGAGCCTAGGACAGACCCAGTACTTC